This T cell receptor beta chain was found in a study of shared clonotypes between healthy human individuals. CD45RO-negative cells were positively selected for CCR7, leaving out terminally differentiated effector memory CD45RA+ cells. The CDR3 is 14 amino acids. Germline V CDR1 and CDR2: SEHNR, FQNEAQ (reference sequence). V trimming: 5 bases; J trimming: 7 bases; junction bases outside the gene matches: 8. Using immunoSEQ multiplex PCR, the repertoire was profiled, and TCRdb retains in-frame clones only, with some absent. This sample has around 2,100,000 clones; approximately 94% occur once, and the top ten carry 1.2%.

The sequenced sample was naive CD8+ T cells sorted from blood. This TCR derives from a young man in good health. The chain carries TRBV7-9 and TRBJ1-1, with 9 bases identical to TRBD1. The CDR3 nucleotides read TGTGCCAGCAGCGGTGAGGGACAGGGAAATGAAGCTTTCTTT. This codes for CASSGEGQGNEAFF. The full variable domain, rest sourced from reference TRBV7-9 and TRBJ1-1, is DTGVSQNPRHKITKRGQNVTFRCDPISEHNRLYWYRQTLGQGPEFLTYFQNEAQLEKSRLLSDRFSAERPKGSFSTLEIQRTEQGDSAMYLCASSGEGQGNEAFFGQGTRLTVV.